This TCR beta chain stems from a study of T cells in Graves' hyperthyroidism and ophthalmopathy. Study-wide background: Specimen type is peripheral blood, collected at initial diagnosis prior to any treatment.

The germline V gene has CDR1 MNHNS and CDR2 SASEGT. This CDR3 has 13 residues. V lost 5 bases and J lost 0, with 8 bases in between. RNA transcripts provided the source from which TCR beta CDR3 regions were amplified. RT-PCR in the first round (using the HTBI primer set) targeted the TCR CDR3. TCRdb re-called the multiplex PCR reads with MiXCR, one entry per CDR3 protein. The sample has around 500,000 distinct CDR3 sequences; approximately 14% are singletons. Clinical symptoms, serum thyroxine and TRAb, thyroid ultrasound and orbital computed tomography were used for the diagnoses. This sequence originates from a woman in her 40s with Graves' hyperthyroidism. Sequenced sample: blood. This chain joins TRBV6-1 and TRBJ2-7; D unresolved. In nucleotides, the CDR3 is TGTGCCAGCAGTCTGACGAACTCCTACGAGCAGTACTTC. Residues: CASSLTNSYEQYF.